This T cell receptor beta chain was profiled in a study of cytomegalovirus exposure and HLA in healthy donors. General study findings and limits: The number of N-insertions in an Asian-associated ancestry cluster was reportedly below the approximately 700-donor mean in a later analysis. An analysis done earlier found most TCR beta V segments productive about 87% or about 30% of the time.

Germline-derived CDR1 and CDR2 are SNHLY and FYNNEI. The CDR3 runs to 15 residues. J was trimmed by 7 bases and V by 2 bases; bases with no gene match: 3. Turning to this clone: What it binds is unknown.

The PCR ran on 60 Vbeta and 13 Jbeta primers. Profiling relied on immunoSEQ multiplex PCR, and the TCRdb table lists in-frame clones only, not all of them. The sample has 100,000 to 150,000 clones, approximately 70% seen once. The clonotype was recovered from a woman aged 55-70 years in good health and CMV-seropositive. Sequenced material: PBMCs. The chain couples TRBV2 to TRBJ2-2; 11 positions match TRBD2. The DNA of the CDR3 is TGTGCCAGCAGTGAACAACTAGCGGGGGTCGGGGAGCTGTTTTTT. Translating it yields CASSEQLAGVGELFF.